The 22 T cell receptor beta chains in this list originate from one sample, sequenced in a study of blood T cell repertoires in COVID-19. Using immunoSEQ multiplex PCR, the repertoire was profiled, and TCRdb retains in-frame clones only, with some absent. Of over 75,000 clones listed, 80% are singletons. Sequenced input: peripheral blood. These receptors were obtained from a woman aged 70-85 years with acute or convalescent COVID-19.

This chain connects TRBV10-3 to TRBJ1-1, with 8 bases aligning to TRBD1. Germline V gene data show CDR1 as ENHRY and CDR2 as SYGVKD. V lost 7 bases, J lost 3 bases, and 4 bases stayed unmatched. This CDR3 is built from 13 residues. The CDR3 region is CAIKPGQDTEAFF. The CDR3 coding sequence is TGTGCCATCAAACCGGGACAGGACACTGAAGCTTTCTTT.

The V gene is TRBV3-1 (or the pseudogene TRBV3-2), the J gene TRBJ2-3; possibly TRBD2 for D (6 bases). The CDR3 sequence is 11 residues long. V lost 8 bases and J lost 9, with 12 bases in between. Germline V lookup: CDR1 LGHDT, CDR2 YNNKEL (reference sequence). CDR3 nucleotides: TGTGCCAGCGGCTTGGAGGGGACGCAGTATTTT. This encodes CASGLEGTQYF.

V is TRBV5-8 and J is TRBJ2-3; tentative D call: TRBD1 (5 bases). The CDR3 extends over 14 amino acids. Germline V gives CDR1 SGHTS, CDR2 YDEGEE. V was clipped by 0 bases and J by 2 bases, with 7 bases between them. The CDR3 nucleotides are TGTGCCAGCAGCTTGGGACAGCACACAGATACGCAGTATTTT. It codes for CASSLGQHTDTQYF.

DNA of the CDR3: TGTGCCAGAAGGCTTGACCGGGACAGGGCCTACGAGCAGTACTTC. Amino acid sequence: CARRLDRDRAYEQYF. The genes are TRBV5-3 and TRBJ2-7; 9 bases map to TRBD1. TRBV5-3 is known as an ORF, though its function is uncertain. V was pared by 5 bases and J by 2 bases, with 8 bases of the junction left unmatched. This CDR3 has 15 amino acids.

J is TRBJ2-1 and V is TRBV18; 9 bases match TRBD1. Germline V gene data show CDR1 as KGHSH and CDR2 as LQKENI. The CDR3 has 15 residues. After removal of 0 bases from V and 3 bases from J, the junction contained 0 bases not matched to a gene. CDR3 amino acids: CASSPPGQGYNEQFF. The DNA of the CDR3 is TGTGCCAGCTCACCACCGGGACAGGGCTACAATGAGCAGTTCTTC.

This chain links TRBV7-2 with TRBJ1-6; D possibly corresponds to TRBD1 (6 bases). V lost 3 bases, J lost 8 bases, and 11 bases lay in between. CDR3 length: 14 residues. Germline CDR1 reads SGHTA; CDR2 reads FQGNSA. The CDR3 is CASSFRGADSPLHF. DNA for the CDR3: TGTGCCAGCAGCTTCCGGGGGGCGGATTCACCCCTCCACTTT.

In its sample, this clone was seen once. The junction departs from the called germline gene at one end, perhaps through a read error. The chain links TRBV5-6 to TRBJ2-1; 8 bases line up with TRBD2. CDR1 and CDR2 from the germline V gene are SGHDT and YYEEEE. The CDR3 runs 12 residues. The DNA for the CDR3 is TGTGCCAGCACCAATAGAGCGGGGGCCCCTATCTTC. Protein: CASTNRAGAPIF.

The chain employs TRBV5-6 and TRBJ1-5; weak D call: TRBD1 (5 bases). The ends were cut back, 2 bases at V and 0 bases at J, with 9 bases in the middle. CDR1 is SGHDT and CDR2 is YYEEEE in the germline V gene. There are 15 residues in the CDR3. DNA for the CDR3: TGTGCCAGCAGCTTAAAAGGGGTTAGCAATCAGCCCCAGCATTTT. Translated, it gives CASSLKGVSNQPQHF.

The chain has TRBV27 and TRBJ2-7, with TRBD1 identical over 12 bases. Trimming at V came to 2 bases and at J to 4 bases, leaving 3 bases not matched to a gene. Germline V CDR1 and CDR2: MNHEY, SMNVEV (reference sequence). The CDR3 covers 15 residues. CDR3: CASSLTGQGAYEQYF. CDR3 coding DNA: TGTGCCAGCAGTTTAACGGGACAGGGGGCATACGAGCAGTACTTC.

This rearrangement joins TRBV7-2 to TRBJ1-2; 12 nucleotides match TRBD1. V shed 5 bases and J 8 bases; nucleotides not matched to a gene: 9. CDR3 size: 15 residues. Germline CDR1 and CDR2: SGHTA and FQGNSA. The CDR3 loop is CASSPGQGAMEGYTF. In nucleotides, the CDR3 is TGTGCCAGCAGCCCGGGACAGGGGGCTATGGAAGGCTACACCTTC.

This chain connects TRBV19 to TRBJ2-7; TRBD2 agrees at 7 bases. The CDR3 extends over 15 amino acids. V lost 4 bases to trimming and J lost 2 bases; unmatched junction nucleotides: 8. Germline lookup yields CDR1 LNHDA and CDR2 SQIVND (reference sequence). CDR3 coding DNA: TGTGCCAGTAGTAATACGGGGGGTTTCGCCTACGAGCAGTACTTC. It codes for CASSNTGGFAYEQYF. Full variable domain (missing parts from reference TRBV19 and TRBJ2-7): DGGITQSPKYLFRKEGQNVTLSCEQNLNHDAMYWYRQDPGQGLRLIYYSQIVNDFQKGDIAEGYSVSREKKESFPLTVTSAQKNPTAFYLCASSNTGGFAYEQYFGPGTRLTVT.

This sequence joins TRBV5-1 and TRBJ2-3; 13 positions agree with TRBD2. The V gene's germline CDR1 is SGHRS and CDR2 YFSETQ. This CDR3 is built from 17 residues. Trimming took 4 bases from V and 2 from J; bases not matched to a gene: 7. DNA of the CDR3: TGCGCCAGCAGCACCGGACTAGCGGGAGACTTCACAGATACGCAGTATTTT. Protein sequence: CASSTGLAGDFTDTQYF. The variable domain in full, completed from reference TRBV5-1 and TRBJ2-3, reads KAGVTQTPRYLIKTRGQQVTLSCSPISGHRSVSWYQQTPGQGLQFLFEYFSETQRNKGNFPGRFSGRQFSNSRSEMNVSTLELGDSALYLCASSTGLAGDFTDTQYFGPGTRLTVL.

This chain joins TRBV5-1 and TRBJ1-1; TRBD1 matches at 8 bases. V was clipped by 0 bases and J by 7 bases; unmatched bases: 5. The CDR3 is made up of 14 amino acids. Germline V gene sequence: CDR1 SGHRS, CDR2 YFSETQ. The CDR3 loop reads CASSLERTGNEAFF. The CDR3 nucleotides are TGCGCCAGCAGCTTGGAACGGACAGGGAATGAAGCTTTCTTT.

The chain employs TRBV5-1 and TRBJ2-5; 12 bases align to TRBD1. This CDR3 has 16 amino acids. CDR1 SGHRS and CDR2 YFSETQ come from the germline V gene. J lost 4 bases, V lost 2 bases, and 6 bases had no gene match. The CDR3 sequence is CASSLRPGQGAETQYF. The CDR3 DNA sequence: TGCGCCAGCAGCTTACGTCCGGGACAGGGGGCAGAGACCCAGTACTTC. Supplemented by reference TRBV5-1 and TRBJ2-5, the full variable domain reads KAGVTQTPRYLIKTRGQQVTLSCSPISGHRSVSWYQQTPGQGLQFLFEYFSETQRNKGNFPGRFSGRQFSNSRSEMNVSTLELGDSALYLCASSLRPGQGAETQYFGPGTRLLVL.

This sequence joins TRBV5-4 and TRBJ2-1; D may be TRBD2 (6 bases). Germline CDR1 is SGHNT and CDR2 is YYREEE (reference sequence). CDR3 size: 15 residues. Trimming stripped 4 bases from V and 4 bases from J, with 15 bases between. CDR3 coding DNA: TGTGCCAGCAGCACCCAGGAGGGAATGTACAATGAGCAGTTCTTC. It translates to CASSTQEGMYNEQFF.

The chain combines TRBV7-6 with TRBJ1-5; the D gene is possibly TRBD1 (6 bases). Germline values: CDR1 SGHVS, CDR2 FNYEAQ. Trimming took 3 bases from V and 3 from J, leaving 12 bases between them. The CDR3 loop spans 15 amino acids. The CDR3 protein is CASSFSWGPNQPQHF. The CDR3 bases are TGTGCCAGCAGCTTCTCCTGGGGGCCCAATCAGCCCCAGCATTTT. Using reference TRBV7-6 and TRBJ1-5 for the parts outside the CDR3, the full variable domain is GAGVSQSPRYKVTKRGQDVALRCDPISGHVSLYWYRQALGQGPEFLTYFNYEAQQDKSGLPNDRFSAERPEGSISTLTIQRTEQRDSAMYRCASSFSWGPNQPQHFGDGTRLSIL.

The chain couples TRBV14 to TRBJ1-5; 7 bases match TRBD1. V dropped 10 bases and J dropped 5; count of bases not matched to a gene: 11. The CDR3 consists of 14 residues. Germline CDR1 SGHDN, CDR2 FVKESK. In nucleotides, the CDR3 is TGTGCCACCAAAGGGACAGATCCTGATCAGCCCCAGCATTTT. This codes for CATKGTDPDQPQHF.

Written as DNA, the CDR3 is TGTGCCAGCAGCCCCGAAGGATTCCGGGATGAGCAGTTCTTC. The encoded protein is CASSPEGFRDEQFF. J is TRBJ2-1 and V is TRBV14; D not resolved. Germline-derived CDR1 and CDR2 are SGHDN and FVKESK. This CDR3 comprises 14 residues. With 4 bases removed from V and 8 bases from J, the gap between germline ends came to 15 bases.

The chain employs TRBV20-1 and TRBJ2-1; D ambiguous. Germline CDR1 DFQATT, CDR2 SNEGSKA (reference sequence). V was clipped by 1 base and J by 6 bases, with 4 bases between them. This CDR3 comprises 11 residues. CDR3 DNA sequence: TGCAGTGCTAGAGCGTTCAATGAGCAGTTCTTC. It is translated as CSARAFNEQFF.

CDR3 amino acids: CASRDSGNGYTF. CDR3 coding DNA: TGTGCCAGCAGGGACAGCGGAAACGGCTACACCTTC. This chain joins TRBV6-5 and TRBJ1-2; D is possibly TRBD1 (6 bases). This CDR3 has 12 amino acids. V lost 6 bases, J lost 8 bases, and 13 bases lay in between. Per the germline V gene, CDR1 is MNHEY and CDR2 is SVGAGI.

This rearrangement joins TRBV20-1 to TRBJ1-6; D perhaps matches TRBD1 (5 bases). The CDR3 is made up of 14 amino acids. Trimming took off 3 bases at V and 6 bases at J, with 12 bases between the two ends. The V gene's germline CDR1 is DFQATT and CDR2 SNEGSKA (reference sequence). The CDR3 region has the DNA TGCAGTGCTAGTTTCCAGGGAAGTAATTCACCCCTCCACTTT. This gives the protein CSASFQGSNSPLHF.

The chain has TRBV11-2 and TRBJ2-7; 9 positions agree with TRBD1. CDR3 length equals 13 residues. V lost 7 bases and J lost 4; bases outside the gene matches: 5. In germline, CDR1 is SGHAT, CDR2 FQNNGV. DNA for the CDR3: TGTGCCAGCAAGGGGACAGGGCAATACGAGCAGTACTTC. It is translated as CASKGTGQYEQYF.